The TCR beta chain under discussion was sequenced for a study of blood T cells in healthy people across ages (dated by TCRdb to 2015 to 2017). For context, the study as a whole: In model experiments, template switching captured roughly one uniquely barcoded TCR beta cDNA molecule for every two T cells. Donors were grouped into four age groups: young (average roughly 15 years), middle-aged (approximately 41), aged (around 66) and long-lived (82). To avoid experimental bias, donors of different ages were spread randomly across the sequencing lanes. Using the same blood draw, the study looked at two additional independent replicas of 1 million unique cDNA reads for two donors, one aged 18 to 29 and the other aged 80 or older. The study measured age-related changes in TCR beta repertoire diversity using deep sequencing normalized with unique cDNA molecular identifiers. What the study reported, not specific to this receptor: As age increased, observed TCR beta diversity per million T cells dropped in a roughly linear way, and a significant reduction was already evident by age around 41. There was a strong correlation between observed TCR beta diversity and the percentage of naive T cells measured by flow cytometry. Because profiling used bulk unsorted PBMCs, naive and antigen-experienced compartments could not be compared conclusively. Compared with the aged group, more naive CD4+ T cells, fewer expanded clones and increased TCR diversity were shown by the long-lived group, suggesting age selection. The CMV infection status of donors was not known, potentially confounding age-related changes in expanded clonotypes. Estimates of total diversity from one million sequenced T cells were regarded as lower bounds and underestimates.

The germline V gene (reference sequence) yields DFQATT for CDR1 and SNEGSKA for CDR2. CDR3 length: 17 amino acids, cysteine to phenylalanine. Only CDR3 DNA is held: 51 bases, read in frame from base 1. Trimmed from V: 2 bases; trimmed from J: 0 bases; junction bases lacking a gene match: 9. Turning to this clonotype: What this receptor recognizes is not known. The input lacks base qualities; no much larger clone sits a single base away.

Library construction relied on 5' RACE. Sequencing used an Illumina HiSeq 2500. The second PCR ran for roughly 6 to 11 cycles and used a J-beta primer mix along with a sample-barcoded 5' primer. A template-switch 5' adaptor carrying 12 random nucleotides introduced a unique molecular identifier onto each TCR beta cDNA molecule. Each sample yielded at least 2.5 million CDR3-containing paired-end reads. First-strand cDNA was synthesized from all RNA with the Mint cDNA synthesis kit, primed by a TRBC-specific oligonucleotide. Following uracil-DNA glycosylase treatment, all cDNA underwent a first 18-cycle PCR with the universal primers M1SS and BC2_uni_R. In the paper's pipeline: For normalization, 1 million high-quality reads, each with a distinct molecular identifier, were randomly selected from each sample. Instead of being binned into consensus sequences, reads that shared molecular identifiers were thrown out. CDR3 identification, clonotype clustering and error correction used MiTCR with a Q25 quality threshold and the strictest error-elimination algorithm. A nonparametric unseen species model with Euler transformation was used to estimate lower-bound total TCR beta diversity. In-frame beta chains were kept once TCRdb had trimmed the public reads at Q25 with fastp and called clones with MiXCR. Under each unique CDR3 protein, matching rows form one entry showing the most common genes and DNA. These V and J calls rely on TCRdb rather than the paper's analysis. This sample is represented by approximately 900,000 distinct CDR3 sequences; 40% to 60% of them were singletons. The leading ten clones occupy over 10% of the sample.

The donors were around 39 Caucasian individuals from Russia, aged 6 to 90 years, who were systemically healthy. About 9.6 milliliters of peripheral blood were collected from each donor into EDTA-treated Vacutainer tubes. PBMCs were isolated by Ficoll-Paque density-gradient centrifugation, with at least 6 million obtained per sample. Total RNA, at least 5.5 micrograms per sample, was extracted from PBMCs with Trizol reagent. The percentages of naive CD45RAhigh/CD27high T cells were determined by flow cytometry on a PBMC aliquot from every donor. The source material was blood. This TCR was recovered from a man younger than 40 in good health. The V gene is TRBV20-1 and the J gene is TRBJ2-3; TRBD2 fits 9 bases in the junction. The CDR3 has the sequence CSARWVLAGPSTDTQYF. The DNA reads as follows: TGCAGTGCTAGATGGGTCCTAGCGGGGCCAAGCACAGATACGCAGTATTTT.